The 9 T cell receptor beta chains below all came from one sample that was sequenced in a study of CD8 T cells in ankylosing spondylitis. TCRdb passed the 5' RACE reads through MiXCR, listing each CDR3 protein once. Among under 200,000 distinct CDR3 sequences listed, around 10% were seen once. The sample comprised blood, either unsorted or a sorted T cell fraction (not recorded which). The receptors here all came from a male donor with ankylosing spondylitis or in good health (not recorded which).

This clonotype was detected many times. The J gene is TRBJ2-2, the V gene TRBV20-1; no clear D. Trimming took off 5 bases at V and 1 base at J, with 11 bases between the two ends. CDR3 length equals 14 residues. The germline V gene encodes CDR1 DFQATT and CDR2 SNEGSKA (reference sequence). CDR3 protein: CSASGELNTGELFF. CDR3 nucleotides: TGCAGTGCTTCTGGAGAGCTGAACACCGGGGAGCTGTTTTTT.

Turning to this clonotype: A much larger clone differs from this one at a single base, so this may be a read error. The chain employs TRBV10-3 and TRBJ2-3, with 8 bases fitting TRBD2. Germline-derived CDR1 and CDR2 are ENHRY and SYGVKD. Unmatched junction bases numbered 18, after V lost 5 bases and J lost 2 bases. This CDR3 region has 19 residues. Here the CDR3 reads CAISPKTSATIIITDTQYF. The CDR3, as DNA: TGTGCCATCAGTCCGAAGACTAGCGCAACCATTATTATCACAGATACGCAGTATTTT.

This clonotype was observed a handful of times. The V gene is TRBV20-1, the J gene TRBJ2-2; either TRBD1 or TRBD2 may fit D (5 bases each). CDR3 length: 12 residues. V was cut by 3 bases and J by 8 bases, with 10 bases left in between. From germline, CDR1 is DFQATT and CDR2 SNEGSKA (reference sequence). CDR3 coding DNA: TGCAGTGCTAGTTCGGGGCGGGGGGAGCTGTTTTTT. It translates to CSASSGRGELFF.

The J gene is TRBJ1-5, the V gene TRBV7-9; 8 bases agree with TRBD1. The V and J ends lost 5 bases and 6 bases, in that order; junction bases with no gene match: 12. Germline CDR1 reads SEHNR; CDR2 reads FQNEAQ (reference sequence). The CDR3 has 16 residues. CDR3 sequence (DNA): TGTGCCAGCAGCCCCGGACAGGGAGAGTACGGTCAGCCCCAGCATTTT. This translates into CASSPGQGEYGQPQHF.

This clonotype was detected a few times. V and J are TRBV19 and TRBJ1-1; the match to TRBD1 covers 9 bases. The V gene's germline CDR1 is LNHDA and CDR2 SQIVND (reference sequence). V lost 2 bases, J lost 6 bases, and 4 bases stayed unmatched. The CDR3 is 14 residues long. The CDR3 sequence is CASSIRRDRAEAFF. CDR3 DNA sequence: TGTGCCAGTAGTATACGACGGGACAGGGCTGAAGCTTTCTTT.

This clonotype was picked up a small number of times. V usage is TRBV11-2 and J usage is TRBJ2-5, with 8 bases matching TRBD2. The trim removed 0 bases at V and 4 bases at J, leaving 10 bases unmatched. The germline gives CDR1 SGHAT, CDR2 FQNNGV. The CDR3 loop spans 17 amino acids. CDR3 in amino acids: CASSLEWSASGRETQYF. The DNA of the CDR3 is TGTGCCAGCAGCTTAGAATGGTCGGCTAGCGGGCGAGAGACCCAGTACTTC.

This clonotype was counted at least ten times. The chain carries TRBV4-2 and TRBJ1-3, with 8 bases that match TRBD1. This CDR3 contains 17 residues. The V and J ends lost 4 bases and 0 bases, in that order; junction bases with no gene match: 8. CDR1 and CDR2 (germline): LGHNA, YNFKEQ. In nucleotides, the CDR3 is TGTGCCAGCAGCCCTACTCCCGACAGGGGCTCTGGAAACACCATATATTTT. It translates to CASSPTPDRGSGNTIYF.

This clonotype was counted ten times or more. This chain links TRBV6-4 with TRBJ2-5; TRBD1 or TRBD2 may be the D gene (5 bases each). The CDR3 spans 14 residues. Trimming removed 5 bases from V and 5 bases from J, with 15 bases in between. Germline V gene lookup returns CDR1 MRHNA and CDR2 SNTAGT. CDR3 residues: CASSTDLWGETQYF. For the CDR3, the DNA is TGTGCCAGCAGTACGGACCTTTGGGGGGAGACCCAGTACTTC.

This clonotype was seen a handful of times. This chain's CDR3 is CASSLTLAGGAKDTQYF. As DNA, the CDR3 is TGCGCCAGCAGCTTGACGCTAGCGGGGGGGGCCAAGGATACGCAGTATTTT. The V and J genes are TRBV5-1 and TRBJ2-3; 12 nucleotides agree with TRBD2. V was pared by 1 base and J by 6 bases, with 9 bases of the junction left unmatched. CDR1 SGHRS and CDR2 YFSETQ come from the germline V gene. The CDR3 contains 17 residues.